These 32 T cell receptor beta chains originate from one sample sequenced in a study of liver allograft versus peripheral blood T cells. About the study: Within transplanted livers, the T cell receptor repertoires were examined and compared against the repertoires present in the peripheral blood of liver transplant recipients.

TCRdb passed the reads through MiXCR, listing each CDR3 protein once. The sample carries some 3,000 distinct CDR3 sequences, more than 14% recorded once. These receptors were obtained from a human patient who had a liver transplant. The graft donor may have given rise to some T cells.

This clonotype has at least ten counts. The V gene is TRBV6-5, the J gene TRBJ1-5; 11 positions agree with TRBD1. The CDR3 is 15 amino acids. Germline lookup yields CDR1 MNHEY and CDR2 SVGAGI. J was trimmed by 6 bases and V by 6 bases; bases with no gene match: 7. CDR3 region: CASRSGTGGFQPQHF. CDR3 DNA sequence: TGTGCCAGCAGGTCCGGGACAGGGGGTTTTCAGCCCCAGCATTTT.

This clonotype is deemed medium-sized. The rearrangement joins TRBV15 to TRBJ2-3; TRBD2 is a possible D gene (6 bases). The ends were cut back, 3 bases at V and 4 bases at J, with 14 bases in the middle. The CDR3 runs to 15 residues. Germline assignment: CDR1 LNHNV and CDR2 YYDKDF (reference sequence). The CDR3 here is CATSSSGPSPDTQYF. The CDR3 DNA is TGTGCCACCAGCAGTAGCGGTCCTAGCCCAGATACGCAGTATTTT.

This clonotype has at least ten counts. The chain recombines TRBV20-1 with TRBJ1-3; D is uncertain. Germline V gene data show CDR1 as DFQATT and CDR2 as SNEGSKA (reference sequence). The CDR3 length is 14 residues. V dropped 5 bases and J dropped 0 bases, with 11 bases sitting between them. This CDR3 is CSARGLISGNTIYF. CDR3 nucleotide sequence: TGCAGTGCTCGCGGGTTGATCTCTGGAAACACCATATATTTT.

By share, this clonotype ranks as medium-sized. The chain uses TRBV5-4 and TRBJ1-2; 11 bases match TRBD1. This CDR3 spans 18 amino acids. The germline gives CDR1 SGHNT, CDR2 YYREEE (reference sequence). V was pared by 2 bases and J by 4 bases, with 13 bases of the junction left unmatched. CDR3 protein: CASSLAGTGGDFGYGYTF. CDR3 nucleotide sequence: TGTGCCAGCAGCTTAGCCGGGACAGGGGGGGATTTCGGCTATGGCTACACCTTC.

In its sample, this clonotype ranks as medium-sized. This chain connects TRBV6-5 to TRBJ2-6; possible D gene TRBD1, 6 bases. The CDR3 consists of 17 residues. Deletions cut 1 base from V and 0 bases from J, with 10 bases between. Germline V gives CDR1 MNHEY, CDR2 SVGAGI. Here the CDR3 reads CASSYFTTGSGANVLTF. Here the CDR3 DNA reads TGTGCCAGCAGTTACTTTACGACAGGCTCTGGGGCCAACGTCCTGACTTTC.

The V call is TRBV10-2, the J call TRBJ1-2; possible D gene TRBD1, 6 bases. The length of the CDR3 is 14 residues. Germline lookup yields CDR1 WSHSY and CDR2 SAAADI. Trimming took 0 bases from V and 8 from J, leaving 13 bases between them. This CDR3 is CASSESEGGRGYTF. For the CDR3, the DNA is TGCGCCAGCAGTGAGTCTGAGGGGGGCAGAGGCTACACCTTC.

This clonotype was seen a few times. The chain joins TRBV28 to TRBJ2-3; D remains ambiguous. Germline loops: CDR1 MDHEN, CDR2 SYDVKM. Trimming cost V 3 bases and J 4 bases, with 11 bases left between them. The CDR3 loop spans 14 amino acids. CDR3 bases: TGTGCCAGCAGTTTGCCTAGTTGGTCAGATACGCAGTATTTT. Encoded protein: CASSLPSWSDTQYF.

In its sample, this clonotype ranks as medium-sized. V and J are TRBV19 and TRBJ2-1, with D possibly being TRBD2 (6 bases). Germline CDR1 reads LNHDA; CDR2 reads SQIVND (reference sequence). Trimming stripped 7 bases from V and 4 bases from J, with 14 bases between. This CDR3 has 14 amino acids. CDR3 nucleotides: TGTGCCAGTATTCCGGGAGAAGGGTACAATGAGCAGTTCTTC. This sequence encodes CASIPGEGYNEQFF. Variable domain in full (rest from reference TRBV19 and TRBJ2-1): DGGITQSPKYLFRKEGQNVTLSCEQNLNHDAMYWYRQDPGQGLRLIYYSQIVNDFQKGDIAEGYSVSREKKESFPLTVTSAQKNPTAFYLCASIPGEGYNEQFFGPGTRLTVL.

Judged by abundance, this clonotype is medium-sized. The CDR3 here is CATRPGPGQGSETQYF. CDR3 in DNA: TGTGCCACGCGACCCGGACCGGGACAGGGTTCTGAGACCCAGTACTTC. V is TRBV10-3 and J is TRBJ2-5; 9 positions match TRBD1. There are 16 residues in the CDR3. From germline, CDR1 is ENHRY and CDR2 SYGVKD. V shed 10 bases, J shed 5 bases, and the junction held 17 bases outside the gene matches.

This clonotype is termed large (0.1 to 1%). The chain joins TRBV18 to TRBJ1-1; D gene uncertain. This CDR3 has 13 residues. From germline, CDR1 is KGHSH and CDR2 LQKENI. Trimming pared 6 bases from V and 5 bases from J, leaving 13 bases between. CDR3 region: CASSVSRETEAFF. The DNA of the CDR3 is TGTGCCAGCTCGGTGTCTCGGGAGACTGAAGCTTTCTTT.

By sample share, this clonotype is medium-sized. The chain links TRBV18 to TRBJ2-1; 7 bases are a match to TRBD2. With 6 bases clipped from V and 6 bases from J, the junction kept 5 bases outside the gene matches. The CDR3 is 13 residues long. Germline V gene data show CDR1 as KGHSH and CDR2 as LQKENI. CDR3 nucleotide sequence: TGTGCCAGCTCCCCGACGGGAGGCAATGAGCAGTTCTTC. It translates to CASSPTGGNEQFF.

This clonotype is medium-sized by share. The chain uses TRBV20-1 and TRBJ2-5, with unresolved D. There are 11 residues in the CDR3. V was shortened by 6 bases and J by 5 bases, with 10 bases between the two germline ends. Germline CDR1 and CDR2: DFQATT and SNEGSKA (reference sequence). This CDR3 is CSANNRETQYF. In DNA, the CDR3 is TGCAGTGCCAACAATCGGGAGACCCAGTACTTC.

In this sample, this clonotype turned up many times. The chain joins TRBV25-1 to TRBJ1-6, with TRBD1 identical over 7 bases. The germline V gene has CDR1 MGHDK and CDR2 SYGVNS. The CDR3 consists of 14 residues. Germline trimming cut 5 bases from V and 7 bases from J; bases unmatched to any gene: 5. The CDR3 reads CASSFGTDNSPLHF. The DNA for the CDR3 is TGTGCCAGCAGTTTCGGGACAGACAATTCACCCCTCCACTTT.

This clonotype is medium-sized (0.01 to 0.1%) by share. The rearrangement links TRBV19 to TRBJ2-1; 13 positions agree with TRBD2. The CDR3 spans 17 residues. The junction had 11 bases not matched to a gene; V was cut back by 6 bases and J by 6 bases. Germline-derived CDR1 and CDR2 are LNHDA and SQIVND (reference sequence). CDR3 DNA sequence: TGTGCCAGTAGCCGTGCCCCCCGGACTAGCGGGAGCAATGAGCAGTTCTTC. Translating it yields CASSRAPRTSGSNEQFF.

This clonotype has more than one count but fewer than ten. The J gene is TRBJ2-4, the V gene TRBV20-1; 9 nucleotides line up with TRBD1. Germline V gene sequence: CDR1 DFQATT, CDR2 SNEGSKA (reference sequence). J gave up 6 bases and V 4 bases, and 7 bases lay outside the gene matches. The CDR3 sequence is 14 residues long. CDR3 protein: CSATGTGLSNIQYF. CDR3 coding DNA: TGCAGTGCTACCGGGACAGGGCTTTCAAACATTCAGTACTTC.

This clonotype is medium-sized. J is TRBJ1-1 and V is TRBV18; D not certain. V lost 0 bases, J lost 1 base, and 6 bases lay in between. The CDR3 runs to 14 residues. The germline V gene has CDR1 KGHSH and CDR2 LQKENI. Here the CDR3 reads CASSPPQGNTEAFF. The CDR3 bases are TGTGCCAGCTCACCACCCCAAGGGAACACTGAAGCTTTCTTT.

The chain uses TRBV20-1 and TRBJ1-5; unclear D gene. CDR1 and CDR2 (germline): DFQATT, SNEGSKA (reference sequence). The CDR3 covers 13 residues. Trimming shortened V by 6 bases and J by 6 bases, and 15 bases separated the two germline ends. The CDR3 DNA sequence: TGCAGTGCCCGAGCCCAGGCTTCTCAGCCCCAGCATTTT. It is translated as CSARAQASQPQHF.

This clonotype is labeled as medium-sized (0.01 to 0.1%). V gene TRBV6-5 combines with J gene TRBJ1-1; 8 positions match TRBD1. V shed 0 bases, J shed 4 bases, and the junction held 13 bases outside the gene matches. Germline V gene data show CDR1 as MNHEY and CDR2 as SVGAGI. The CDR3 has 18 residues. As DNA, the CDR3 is TGTGCCAGCAGTTACTCGACCGGGACAGGCACGGAGAGCACTGAAGCTTTCTTT. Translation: CASSYSTGTGTESTEAFF.

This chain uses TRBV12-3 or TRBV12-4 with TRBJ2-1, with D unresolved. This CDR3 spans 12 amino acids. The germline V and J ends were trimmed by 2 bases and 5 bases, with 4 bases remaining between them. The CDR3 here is CASSLSDNEQFF. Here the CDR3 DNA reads TGTGCCAGCAGTTTATCGGACAATGAGCAGTTCTTC.

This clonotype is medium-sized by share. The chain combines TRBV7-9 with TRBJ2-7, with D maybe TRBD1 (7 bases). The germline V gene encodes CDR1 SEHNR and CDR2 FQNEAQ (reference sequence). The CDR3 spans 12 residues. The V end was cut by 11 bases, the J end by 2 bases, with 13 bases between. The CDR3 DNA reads TGTGCCGGCCAGGGGGGCCCCTACGAGCAGTACTTC. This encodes CAGQGGPYEQYF.

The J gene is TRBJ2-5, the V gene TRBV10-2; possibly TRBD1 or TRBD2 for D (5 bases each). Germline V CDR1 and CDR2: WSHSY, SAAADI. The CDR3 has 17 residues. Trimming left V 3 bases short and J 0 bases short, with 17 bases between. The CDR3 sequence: CASSDRDQFSYQETQYF. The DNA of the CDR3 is TGCGCCAGCAGTGACCGGGACCAATTTTCGTACCAAGAGACCCAGTACTTC.

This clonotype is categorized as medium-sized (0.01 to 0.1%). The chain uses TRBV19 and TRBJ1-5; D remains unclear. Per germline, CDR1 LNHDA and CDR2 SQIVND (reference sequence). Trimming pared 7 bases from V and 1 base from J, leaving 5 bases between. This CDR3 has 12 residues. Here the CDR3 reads CASMGSNQPQHF. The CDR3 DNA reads TGTGCCAGTATGGGCAGCAATCAGCCCCAGCATTTT.

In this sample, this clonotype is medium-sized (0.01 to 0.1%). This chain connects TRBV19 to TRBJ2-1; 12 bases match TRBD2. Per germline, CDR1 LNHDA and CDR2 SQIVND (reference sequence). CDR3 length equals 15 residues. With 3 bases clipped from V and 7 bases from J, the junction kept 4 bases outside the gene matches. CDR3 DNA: TGTGCCAGTAGTATCTCTAGCGGGGGGGGGAATGAGCAGTTCTTC. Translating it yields CASSISSGGGNEQFF. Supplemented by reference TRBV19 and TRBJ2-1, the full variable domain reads DGGITQSPKYLFRKEGQNVTLSCEQNLNHDAMYWYRQDPGQGLRLIYYSQIVNDFQKGDIAEGYSVSREKKESFPLTVTSAQKNPTAFYLCASSISSGGGNEQFFGPGTRLTVL.

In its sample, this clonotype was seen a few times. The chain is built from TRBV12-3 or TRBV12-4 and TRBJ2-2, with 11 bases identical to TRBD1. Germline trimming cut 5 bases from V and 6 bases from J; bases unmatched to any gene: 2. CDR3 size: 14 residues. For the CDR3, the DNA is TGTGCCAGCAGTCCGGACAGGGGGCCCGGGGAGCTGTTTTTT. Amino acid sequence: CASSPDRGPGELFF.

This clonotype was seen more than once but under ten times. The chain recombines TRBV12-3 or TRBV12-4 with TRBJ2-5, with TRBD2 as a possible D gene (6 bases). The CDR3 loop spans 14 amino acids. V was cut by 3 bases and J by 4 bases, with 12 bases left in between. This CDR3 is CASSFSSEGETQYF. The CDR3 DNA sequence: TGTGCCAGCAGTTTTTCTAGCGAGGGAGAGACCCAGTACTTC.

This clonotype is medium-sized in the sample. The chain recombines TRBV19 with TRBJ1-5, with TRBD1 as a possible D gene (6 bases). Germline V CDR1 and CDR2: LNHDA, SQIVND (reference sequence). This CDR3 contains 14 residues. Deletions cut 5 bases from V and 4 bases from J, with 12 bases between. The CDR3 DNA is TGTGCCAGTAGTCCGACAGGCCCAAATCAGCCCCAGCATTTT. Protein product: CASSPTGPNQPQHF.

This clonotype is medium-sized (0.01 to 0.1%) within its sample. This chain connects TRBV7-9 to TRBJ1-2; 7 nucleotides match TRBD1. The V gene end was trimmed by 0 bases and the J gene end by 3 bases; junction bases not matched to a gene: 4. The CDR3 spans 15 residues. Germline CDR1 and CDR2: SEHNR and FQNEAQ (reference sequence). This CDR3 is CASSLAMTGYYGYTF. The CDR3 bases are TGTGCCAGCAGCTTAGCGATGACAGGGTACTATGGCTACACCTTC.

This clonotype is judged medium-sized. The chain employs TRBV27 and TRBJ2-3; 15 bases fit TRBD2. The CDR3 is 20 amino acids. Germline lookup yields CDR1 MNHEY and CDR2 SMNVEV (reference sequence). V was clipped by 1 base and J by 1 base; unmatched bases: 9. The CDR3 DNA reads TGTGCCAGCAGTTTATACGGACTAGCGGGAGGGGTTTGGGGCACAGATACGCAGTATTTT. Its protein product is CASSLYGLAGGVWGTDTQYF.

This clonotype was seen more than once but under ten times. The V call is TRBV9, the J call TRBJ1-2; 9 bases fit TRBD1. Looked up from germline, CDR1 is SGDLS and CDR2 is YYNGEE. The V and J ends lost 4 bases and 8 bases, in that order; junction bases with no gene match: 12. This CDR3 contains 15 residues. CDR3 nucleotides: TGTGCCAGCAGCTCAACCGGGACAGGGCCTGAAGGCTACACCTTC. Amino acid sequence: CASSSTGTGPEGYTF.

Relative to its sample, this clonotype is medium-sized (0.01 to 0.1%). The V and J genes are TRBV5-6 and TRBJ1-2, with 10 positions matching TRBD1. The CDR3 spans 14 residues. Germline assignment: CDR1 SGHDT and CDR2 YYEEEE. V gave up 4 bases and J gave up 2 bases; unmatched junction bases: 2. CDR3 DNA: TGTGCCAGCAGCAGGGACAGGGGAAACTATGGCTACACCTTC. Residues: CASSRDRGNYGYTF.

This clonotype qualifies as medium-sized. This CDR3 is CASRTGTGQTGELFF. The CDR3, as DNA: TGTGCCAGCAGAACCGGGACAGGTCAGACCGGGGAGCTGTTTTTT. The chain uses TRBV7-9 and TRBJ2-2, with TRBD1 matching over 8 bases. CDR1 and CDR2 from the germline V gene are SEHNR and FQNEAQ (reference sequence). This CDR3 region has 15 residues. Trimming at V came to 6 bases and at J to 5 bases, leaving 8 bases not matched to a gene.

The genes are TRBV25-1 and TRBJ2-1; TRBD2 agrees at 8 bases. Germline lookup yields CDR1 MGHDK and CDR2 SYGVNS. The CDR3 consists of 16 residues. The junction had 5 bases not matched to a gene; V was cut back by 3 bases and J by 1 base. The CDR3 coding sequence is TGTGCCAGCAGTGATCTTGCTAGCGGGTCCTACAATGAGCAGTTCTTC. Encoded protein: CASSDLASGSYNEQFF. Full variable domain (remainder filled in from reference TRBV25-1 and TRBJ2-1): EADIYQTPRYLVIGTGKKITLECSQTMGHDKMYWYQQDPGMELHLIHYSYGVNSTEKGDLSSESTVSRIRTEHFPLTLESARPSHTSQYLCASSDLASGSYNEQFFGPGTRLTVL.